One and the same sample provided the 22 T cell receptor beta chains below, sequenced in a study of cytomegalovirus exposure and HLA in healthy donors. The primer mix had 60 Vbeta and 13 Jbeta primers. Some clones are missing from TCRdb's copy, which holds only in-frame ones; the method was immunoSEQ multiplex PCR. The table lists under 300,000 clones, approximately 82% of them singletons, with less than 8.5% in the top ten. Material for sequencing was PBMCs. The source is a woman in her fifties or sixties in good health and CMV-seropositive.

This chain connects TRBV30 to TRBJ2-5; D may be TRBD1 (5 bases). The DNA end is more similar to TRBJ2-7, so the J call may be wrong. Germline values: CDR1 GTSNPN, CDR2 SVGIG (reference sequence). The CDR3 is made up of 14 amino acids. The CDR3 reads CAWSERGSSYEQYF. The DNA for the CDR3 is TGTGCCTGGAGTGAAAGGGGCAGCTCCTACGAGCAGTACTTC.

CDR3 coding DNA: TGCGCCAGCAGCCCGGCAGGGCCACGCTCCTACGAGCAGTACTTC. It is translated as CASSPAGPRSYEQYF. The chain uses TRBV5-1 and TRBJ2-7, with D possibly matching TRBD1 (5 bases). The CDR3 has 15 amino acids. CDR1 SGHRS and CDR2 YFSETQ come from the germline V gene. V lost 4 bases and J 0 bases, leaving 14 bases between the germline ends.

The V and J genes are TRBV5-1 and TRBJ2-7, with D possibly being TRBD2 (5 bases). From germline, CDR1 is SGHRS and CDR2 YFSETQ. V was shortened by 2 bases and J by 6 bases, with 12 bases between the two germline ends. This CDR3 spans 13 amino acids. In DNA form, the CDR3 reads TGCGCCAGCAGCTTCGTGGGAGTGAGCGAGCAGTACTTC. It specifies CASSFVGVSEQYF. Supplemented by reference TRBV5-1 and TRBJ2-7, the full variable domain reads KAGVTQTPRYLIKTRGQQVTLSCSPISGHRSVSWYQQTPGQGLQFLFEYFSETQRNKGNFPGRFSGRQFSNSRSEMNVSTLELGDSALYLCASSFVGVSEQYFGPGTRLTVT.

This chain links TRBV5-1 with TRBJ1-2, with 10 bases that match TRBD1. The V segment lost 4 bases and the J segment 1 base; nucleotides outside the gene matches: 10. Germline values: CDR1 SGHRS, CDR2 YFSETQ. The CDR3 has 17 residues. This CDR3 is CASSDGTGATINYGYTF. CDR3 coding DNA: TGCGCCAGCAGCGATGGGACAGGGGCAACTATTAACTATGGCTACACCTTC. The full variable domain, with the rest looked up from reference TRBV5-1 and TRBJ1-2, is KAGVTQTPRYLIKTRGQQVTLSCSPISGHRSVSWYQQTPGQGLQFLFEYFSETQRNKGNFPGRFSGRQFSNSRSEMNVSTLELGDSALYLCASSDGTGATINYGYTFGSGTRLTVV.

This chain uses TRBV6-1 with TRBJ2-3, with D maybe TRBD2 (5 bases). The CDR3 totals 15 residues. Germline V gene data show CDR1 as MNHNS and CDR2 as SASEGT. The V gene lost 2 bases and the J gene lost 5 bases, with 14 bases spanning the gap. The CDR3 reads CASSELGRVGDTQYF. The CDR3 nucleotides are TGTGCCAGCAGTGAATTAGGGCGGGTTGGAGATACGCAGTATTTT.

This chain connects TRBV19 to TRBJ1-2; 8 nucleotides agree with TRBD1. Germline CDR1 reads LNHDA; CDR2 reads SQIVND (reference sequence). After removal of 3 bases from V and 6 bases from J, the junction contained 3 bases not matched to a gene. The CDR3 extends over 13 amino acids. The CDR3 bases are TGTGCCAGTAGTATGCGGACAGGGCATGGCTACACCTTC. This encodes CASSMRTGHGYTF.

This rearrangement joins TRBV6-1 to TRBJ2-5; a weak D match, TRBD1 (6 bases). The CDR3 extends over 14 amino acids. Germline CDR1 reads MNHNS; CDR2 reads SASEGT. Trimming pared 2 bases from V and 2 bases from J, leaving 9 bases between. In nucleotides, the CDR3 is TGTGCCAGCAGTGAACGACAGGCACAAGAGACCCAGTACTTC. Encoded protein: CASSERQAQETQYF.

This chain uses TRBV10-3 with TRBJ1-4; 8 bases map to TRBD1. The CDR3 covers 14 residues. CDR1 ENHRY and CDR2 SYGVKD come from the germline V gene. V shed 6 bases, J shed 8 bases, and the junction held 8 bases outside the gene matches. The DNA for the CDR3 is TGTGCCATCAGGGGGACAGGATCGGGGGAAAAACTGTTTTTT. It codes for CAIRGTGSGEKLFF.

This clone was observed a handful of times. This chain joins TRBV7-9 and TRBJ2-6; TRBD1 aligns across 7 bases. The CDR3 runs to 14 residues. Per germline, CDR1 SEHNR and CDR2 FQNEAQ (reference sequence). CDR3 nucleotides: TGTGCTTCAGGGGGATCTGGTGGGGCCAACGTCCTGACTTTC. It encodes CASGGSGGANVLTF.

The chain employs TRBV2 and TRBJ2-2; 7 bases are shared with TRBD2. The CDR3 has 13 amino acids. Per germline, CDR1 SNHLY and CDR2 FYNNEI. The trim removed 6 bases at V and 6 bases at J, leaving 4 bases unmatched. CDR3: CASRGDYAGELFF. The CDR3, as DNA: TGTGCCAGCAGGGGGGACTACGCCGGGGAGCTGTTTTTT.

The chain is built from TRBV9 and TRBJ1-5; D gene ambiguous. V was cut by 0 bases and J by 0 bases, with 4 bases left in between. CDR1 and CDR2 from the germline V gene are SGDLS and YYNGEE. The CDR3 extends over 14 amino acids. The CDR3 nucleotides read TGTGCCAGCAGCGTAGGCAGTAGCAATCAGCCCCAGCATTTT. Protein sequence: CASSVGSSNQPQHF.

V and J are TRBV9 and TRBJ2-7, with 7 bases that match TRBD2. Germline trimming cut 0 bases from V and 3 bases from J; bases unmatched to any gene: 6. There are 15 residues in the CDR3. Germline V CDR1 and CDR2: SGDLS, YYNGEE. The CDR3 loop reads CASSVGAGEYYEQYF. CDR3 DNA sequence: TGTGCCAGCAGCGTAGGCGCGGGAGAATACTACGAGCAGTACTTC. The full variable domain, completed using reference TRBV9 and TRBJ2-7, is DSGVTQTPKHLITATGQRVTLRCSPRSGDLSVYWYQQSLDQGLQFLIQYYNGEERAKGNILERFSAQQFPDLHSELNLSSLELGDSALYFCASSVGAGEYYEQYFGPGTRLTVT.

The chain is built from TRBV29-1 and TRBJ2-7, with 9 bases identical to TRBD2. The CDR3 sequence is 12 residues long. Germline trimming cut 7 bases from V and 0 bases from J; bases unmatched to any gene: 1. The V gene's germline CDR1 is SQVTM and CDR2 ANQGSEA. The CDR3 sequence is CSASGNSYEQYF. CDR3 DNA sequence: TGCAGCGCTAGCGGGAACTCCTACGAGCAGTACTTC.

This chain joins TRBV19 and TRBJ2-1; possibly TRBD1 for D (6 bases). Germline-derived CDR1 and CDR2 are LNHDA and SQIVND (reference sequence). The CDR3 contains 15 residues. V was trimmed by 5 bases and J by 4 bases, leaving 15 bases between them. The CDR3 DNA reads TGTGCCAGTAGTCTTCAGGGGTTAGGGTACAATGAGCAGTTCTTC. Protein product: CASSLQGLGYNEQFF.

The genes are TRBV14 and TRBJ2-1; weak D call: TRBD2 (6 bases). The length of the CDR3 is 20 residues. Looked up from germline, CDR1 is SGHDN and CDR2 is FVKESK. The ends were cut back, 1 base at V and 2 bases at J, with 24 bases in the middle. The CDR3 DNA reads as TGTGCCAGCAGCCAAGCCCCCACCCTAGCCGGGAGAACCCCCTACAATGAGCAGTTCTTC. Encoded protein: CASSQAPTLAGRTPYNEQFF.

The rearrangement joins TRBV27 to TRBJ2-1, with D possibly matching TRBD1 (6 bases). CDR3 length: 14 amino acids. The V gene's germline CDR1 is MNHEY and CDR2 SMNVEV (reference sequence). The V end was cut by 10 bases, the J end by 0 bases, with 13 bases between. The CDR3 protein is CATRKGGSYNEQFF. In nucleotides, the CDR3 is TGTGCCACCAGAAAAGGGGGCTCCTACAATGAGCAGTTCTTC.

The V gene is TRBV6-1, the J gene TRBJ1-2; no reliable D call. V shed 0 bases and J shed 0 bases, with 5 bases lying between them. CDR1 is MNHNS and CDR2 is SASEGT in the germline V gene. The CDR3 runs 14 residues. The CDR3 region has the DNA TGTGCCAGCAGTGAAGCGGGCGCTAACTATGGCTACACCTTC. Residues: CASSEAGANYGYTF.

The rearrangement joins TRBV5-1 to TRBJ2-3; TRBD2 aligns across 7 bases. The CDR3 consists of 16 residues. The germline gives CDR1 SGHRS, CDR2 YFSETQ. The V segment lost 0 bases and the J segment 0 bases; nucleotides outside the gene matches: 4. CDR3 amino acids: CASSLALAASTDTQYF. In DNA form, the CDR3 reads TGCGCCAGCAGCTTGGCCCTAGCGGCTAGCACAGATACGCAGTATTTT.

J is TRBJ2-7 and V is TRBV6-1, with TRBD1 identical over 10 bases. The germline V gene encodes CDR1 MNHNS and CDR2 SASEGT. The CDR3 has 15 amino acids. J lost 2 bases, V lost 7 bases, and 8 bases had no gene match. The CDR3 DNA follows: TGTGCCAGCACGTCTTACGACAGGGGGCCCTACGAGCAGTACTTC. Translated: CASTSYDRGPYEQYF.

The gene calls are TRBV6-5 and TRBJ1-2; possible D gene TRBD1, 5 bases. V shed 7 bases and J shed 7 bases, with 19 bases lying between them. Germline V gene lookup returns CDR1 MNHEY and CDR2 SVGAGI. The CDR3 is 14 amino acids. Here the CDR3 DNA reads TGTGCCAGCACCTACGATGCAGGGATGGGTGGCTACACCTTC. This codes for CASTYDAGMGGYTF.

The chain combines TRBV5-6 with TRBJ2-3; D might be TRBD2 (5 bases). The CDR3 runs to 14 residues. V was cut by 4 bases and J by 0 bases, with 9 bases left in between. Germline lookup yields CDR1 SGHDT and CDR2 YYEEEE. The CDR3 region has the DNA TGTGCCAGCAGCAGACTAAGGAGCACAGATACGCAGTATTTT. Translating it yields CASSRLRSTDTQYF.

With regard to this clone: Germline and junction disagree at one end, which may indicate a read error. The chain recombines TRBV10-1 with TRBJ2-2; tentatively, D is TRBD2 (6 bases). Germline V gene sequence: CDR1 WNHNN, CDR2 SYGVQD (reference sequence). This CDR3 region has 16 residues. CDR3 residues: CASSPRTIPNTGELVF. CDR3 coding DNA: TGCGCCAGCAGTCCTAGGACTATCCCAAACACCGGGGAGCTGGTTTTT.